This T cell receptor beta chain appears in the sequencing data of a study of radiation and T cells in renal cell carcinoma. Study-wide findings and caveats: Top tumor clonotypes rose in blood 2 weeks post-radiation, then contracted. Without pretreatment biopsies, baseline tumor clonotype presence was undetermined.

Measured with immunoSEQ multiplex PCR; TCRdb has only the in-frame clones, and not every one. The data contain 60,000 to 95,000 clones, approximately 82% of them singletons. A remark on this clone: The antigen remains unidentified.

Time point in this sample: blood 4 weeks post-SBRT, at nephrectomy. Treatment indicated: 15 Gy SBRT to primary tumor, nephrectomy 4 weeks later. Nephrectomy followed 15 Gy stereotactic body radiation by 4 weeks. The patient's renal cell carcinoma had clear cell pathology. This TCR was sampled from a woman between 55 and 75 years old with renal cell carcinoma. The sample consisted of blood, taken from a patient whose treatment included radiotherapy and nephrectomy.

CDR3 in amino acids: CASTRAGGRNEQFF. CDR3 bases: TGTGCCAGCACCCGAGCGGGGGGGCGTAATGAGCAGTTCTTC. This chain joins TRBV7-9 and TRBJ2-1; 10 bases are shared with TRBD2. The germline V gene has CDR1 SEHNR and CDR2 FQNEAQ (reference sequence). The CDR3 spans 14 residues. J was trimmed by 7 bases and V by 7 bases; bases with no gene match: 7.